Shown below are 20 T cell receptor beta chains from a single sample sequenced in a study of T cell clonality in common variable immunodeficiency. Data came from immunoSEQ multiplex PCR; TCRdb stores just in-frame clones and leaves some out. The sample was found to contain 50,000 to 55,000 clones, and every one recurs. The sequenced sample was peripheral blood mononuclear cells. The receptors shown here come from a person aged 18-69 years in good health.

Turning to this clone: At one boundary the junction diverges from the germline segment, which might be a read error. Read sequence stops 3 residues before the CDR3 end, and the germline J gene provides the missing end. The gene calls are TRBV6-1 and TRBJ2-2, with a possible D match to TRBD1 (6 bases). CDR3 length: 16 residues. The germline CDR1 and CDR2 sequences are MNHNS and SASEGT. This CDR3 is CASSEEIDRIAGELFF. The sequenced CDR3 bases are TGTGCCAGCAGCGAAGAAATTGACAGGATTGCCGGGGAG.

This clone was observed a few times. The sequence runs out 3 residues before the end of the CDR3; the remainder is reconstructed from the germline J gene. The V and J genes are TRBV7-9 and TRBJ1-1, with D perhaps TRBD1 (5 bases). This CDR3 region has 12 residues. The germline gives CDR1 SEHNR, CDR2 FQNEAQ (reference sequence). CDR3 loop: CASSREGQEAFF. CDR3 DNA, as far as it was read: TGTGCCAGCAGTCGAGAGGGGCAGGAA.

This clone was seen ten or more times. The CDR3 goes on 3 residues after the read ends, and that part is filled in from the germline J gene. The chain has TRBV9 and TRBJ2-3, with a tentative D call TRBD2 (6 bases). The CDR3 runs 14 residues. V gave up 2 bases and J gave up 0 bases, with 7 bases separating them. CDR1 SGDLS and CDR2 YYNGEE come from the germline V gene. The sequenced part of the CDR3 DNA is TGTGCCAGCAGCGTTGCGGGAAGCACAGATACG. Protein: CASSVAGSTDT. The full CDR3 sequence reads CASSVAGSTDTQYF. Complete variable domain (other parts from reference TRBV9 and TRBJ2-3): DSGVTQTPKHLITATGQRVTLRCSPRSGDLSVYWYQQSLDQGLQFLIQYYNGEERAKGNILERFSAQQFPDLHSELNLSSLELGDSALYFCASSVAGSTDTQYFGPGTRLTVL.

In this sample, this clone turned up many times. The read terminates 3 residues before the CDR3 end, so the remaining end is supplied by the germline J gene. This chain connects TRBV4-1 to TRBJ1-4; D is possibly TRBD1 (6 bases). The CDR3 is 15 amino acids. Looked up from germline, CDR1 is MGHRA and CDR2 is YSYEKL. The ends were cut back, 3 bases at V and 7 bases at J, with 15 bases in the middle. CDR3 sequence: CASSQGGRRAEKLFF. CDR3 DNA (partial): TGCGCCAGCAGCCAGGGGGGGCGGCGGGCTGAAAAA.

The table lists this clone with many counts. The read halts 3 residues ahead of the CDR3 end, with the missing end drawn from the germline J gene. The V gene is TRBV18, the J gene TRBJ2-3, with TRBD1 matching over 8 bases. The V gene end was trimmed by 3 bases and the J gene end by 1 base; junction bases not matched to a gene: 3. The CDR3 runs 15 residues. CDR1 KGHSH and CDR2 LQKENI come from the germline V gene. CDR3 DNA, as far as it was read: TGTGCCAGCTCACCTCCAGGGGGCGGCACAGATACG. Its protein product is CASSPPGGGTDT. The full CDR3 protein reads CASSPPGGGTDTQYF.

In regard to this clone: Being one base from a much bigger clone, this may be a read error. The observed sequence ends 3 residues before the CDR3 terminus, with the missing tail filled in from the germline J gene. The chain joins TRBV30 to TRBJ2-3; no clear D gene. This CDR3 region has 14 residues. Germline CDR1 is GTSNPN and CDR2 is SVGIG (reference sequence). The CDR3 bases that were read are TGTGCCTGGAGTGTAGGAAGGGTTGATCAGCCG. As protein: CAWSVGRVDQP. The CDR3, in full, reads CAWSVGRVDQPQYF.

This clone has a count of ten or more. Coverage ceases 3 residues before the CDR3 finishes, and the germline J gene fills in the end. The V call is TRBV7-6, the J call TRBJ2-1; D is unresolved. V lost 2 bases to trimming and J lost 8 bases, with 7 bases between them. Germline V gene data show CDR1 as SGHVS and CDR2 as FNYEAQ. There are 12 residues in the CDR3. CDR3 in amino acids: CASSLIHDEQFF. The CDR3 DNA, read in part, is TGTGCCAGCAGCTTAATCCATGATGAG.

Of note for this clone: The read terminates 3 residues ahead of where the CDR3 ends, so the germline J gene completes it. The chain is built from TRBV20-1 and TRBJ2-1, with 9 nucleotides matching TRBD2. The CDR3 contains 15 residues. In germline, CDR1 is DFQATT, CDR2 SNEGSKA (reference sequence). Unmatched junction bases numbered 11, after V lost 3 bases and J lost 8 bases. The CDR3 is CSASLGAGGPDEQFF. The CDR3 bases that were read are TGCAGTGCTAGTCTGGGGGCGGGGGGGCCCGATGAG.

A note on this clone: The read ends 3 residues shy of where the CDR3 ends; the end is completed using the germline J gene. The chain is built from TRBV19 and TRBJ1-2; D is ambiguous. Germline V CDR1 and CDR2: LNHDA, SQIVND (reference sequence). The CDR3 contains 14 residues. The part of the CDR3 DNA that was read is TGTGCCAGTAGTAGTCTAGCGGGAGCGAACGAC. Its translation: CASSSLAGAND. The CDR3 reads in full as CASSSLAGANDYTF. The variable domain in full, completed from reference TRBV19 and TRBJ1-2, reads DGGITQSPKYLFRKEGQNVTLSCEQNLNHDAMYWYRQDPGQGLRLIYYSQIVNDFQKGDIAEGYSVSREKKESFPLTVTSAQKNPTAFYLCASSSLAGANDYTFGSGTRLTVV.

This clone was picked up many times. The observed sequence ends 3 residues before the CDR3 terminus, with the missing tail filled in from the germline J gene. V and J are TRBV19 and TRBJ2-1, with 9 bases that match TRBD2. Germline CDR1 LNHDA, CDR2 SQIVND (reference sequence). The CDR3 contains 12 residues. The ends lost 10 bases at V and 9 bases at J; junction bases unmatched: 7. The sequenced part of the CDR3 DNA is TGTGCCACAATAGCGGGAGAGGGTGAG. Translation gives CATIAGEGE. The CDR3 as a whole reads CATIAGEGEQFF.

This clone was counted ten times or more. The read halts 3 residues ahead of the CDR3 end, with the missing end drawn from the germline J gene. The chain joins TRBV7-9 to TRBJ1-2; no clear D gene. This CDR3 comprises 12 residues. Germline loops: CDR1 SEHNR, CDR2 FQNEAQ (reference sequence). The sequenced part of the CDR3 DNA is TGTGCCAGCAGCTTTACTAACGGCGGC. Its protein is CASSFTNGG. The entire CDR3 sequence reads CASSFTNGGYTF.

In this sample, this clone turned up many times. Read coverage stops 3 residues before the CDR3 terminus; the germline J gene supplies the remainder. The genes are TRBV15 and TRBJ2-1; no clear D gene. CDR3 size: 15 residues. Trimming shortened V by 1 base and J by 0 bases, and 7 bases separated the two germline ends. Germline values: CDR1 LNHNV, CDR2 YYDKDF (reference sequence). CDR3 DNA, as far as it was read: TGTGCCACCAGCAGAGTGTCGGGCTCCTACAATGAG. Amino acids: CATSRVSGSYNE. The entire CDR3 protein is CATSRVSGSYNEQFF.

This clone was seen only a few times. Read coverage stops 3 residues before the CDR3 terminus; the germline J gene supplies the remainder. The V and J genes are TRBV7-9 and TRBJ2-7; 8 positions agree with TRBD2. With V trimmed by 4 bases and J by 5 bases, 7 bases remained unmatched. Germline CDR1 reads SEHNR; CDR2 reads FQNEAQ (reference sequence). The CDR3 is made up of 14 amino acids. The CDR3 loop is CASSYSGISNEQYF. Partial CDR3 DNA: TGTGCCAGCAGCTATAGCGGGATAAGCAACGAG.

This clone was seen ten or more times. CDR3 in amino acids: CASSQQGGGRAFF. The part of the CDR3 DNA that was read is TGCGCCAGCAGCCAACAAGGGGGCGGTCGA. The chain links TRBV4-1 to TRBJ1-1; 7 positions agree with TRBD1. The read falls 3 residues short of the CDR3 end, and the missing part is taken from the germline J gene. The germline CDR1 and CDR2 sequences are MGHRA and YSYEKL. The CDR3 loop spans 13 amino acids.

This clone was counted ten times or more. CDR3: CASSQPWGGGYTF. The CDR3 DNA, read in part, is TGTGCCAGCAGCCAGCCGTGGGGGGGTGGC. This chain links TRBV3-1 (or the pseudogene TRBV3-2) with TRBJ1-2; TRBD1 is a possible D gene (5 bases). The CDR3 end lies 3 residues beyond the end of the read and is filled in from the germline J gene. Trimming cost V 3 bases and J 7 bases, with 12 bases left between them. Germline CDR1 reads LGHDT; CDR2 reads YNNKEL (reference sequence). This CDR3 is built from 13 residues.

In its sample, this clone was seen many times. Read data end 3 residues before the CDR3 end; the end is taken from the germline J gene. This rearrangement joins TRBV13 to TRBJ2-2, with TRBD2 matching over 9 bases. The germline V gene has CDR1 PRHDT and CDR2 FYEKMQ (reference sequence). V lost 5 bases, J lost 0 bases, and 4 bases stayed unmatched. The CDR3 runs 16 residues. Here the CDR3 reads CASSSQREANTGELFF. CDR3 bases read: TGTGCCAGCAGCAGCCAGCGGGAGGCGAACACCGGGGAG. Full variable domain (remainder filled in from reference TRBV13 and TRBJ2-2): AAGVIQSPRHLIKEKRETATLKCYPIPRHDTVYWYQQGPGQDPQFLISFYEKMQSDKGSIPDRFSAQQFSDYHSELNMSSLELGDSALYFCASSSQREANTGELFFGEGSRLTVL.

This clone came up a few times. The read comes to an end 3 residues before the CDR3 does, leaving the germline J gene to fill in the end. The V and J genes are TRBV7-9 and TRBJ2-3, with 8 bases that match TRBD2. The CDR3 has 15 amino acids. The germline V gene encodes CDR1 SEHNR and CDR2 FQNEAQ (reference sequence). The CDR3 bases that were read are TGTGCCAGCAGCTTAGTTAGCGGGATGGTCGAGACG. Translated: CASSLVSGMVET. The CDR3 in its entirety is CASSLVSGMVETQYF.

CDR3 region: CASSFTQANNSPLHF. The covered CDR3 bases are TGTGCCAGCAGCTTTACCCAGGCTAATAATTCACCC. The V gene is TRBV11-2, the J gene TRBJ1-6; D gene ambiguous. The missing CDR3 end, 3 residues past where the read stops, is filled in from the germline J gene. The V gene lost 3 bases and the J gene lost 5 bases, with 11 bases spanning the gap. The length of the CDR3 is 15 residues. Germline CDR1 and CDR2: SGHAT and FQNNGV.

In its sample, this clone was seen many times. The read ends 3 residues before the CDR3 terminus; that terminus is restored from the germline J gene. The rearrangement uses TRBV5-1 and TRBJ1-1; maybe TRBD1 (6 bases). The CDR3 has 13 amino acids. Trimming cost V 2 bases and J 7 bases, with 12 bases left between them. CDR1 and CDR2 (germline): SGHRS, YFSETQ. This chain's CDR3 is CASSLTGQGEAFF. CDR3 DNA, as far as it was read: TGCGCCAGCAGCTTAACAGGGCAGGGTGAA.

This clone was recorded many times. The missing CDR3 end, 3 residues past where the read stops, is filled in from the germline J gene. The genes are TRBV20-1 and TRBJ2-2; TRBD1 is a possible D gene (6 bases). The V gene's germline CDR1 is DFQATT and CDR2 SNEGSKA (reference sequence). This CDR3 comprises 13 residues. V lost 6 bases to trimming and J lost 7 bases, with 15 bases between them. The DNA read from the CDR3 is TGCAGTGCCCCTCAGGGGTCGAACGGGGAG. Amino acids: CSAPQGSNGE. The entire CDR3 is CSAPQGSNGELFF.